The next 31 T cell receptor beta chains were all read from a single sample in a study of OX40 agonist ivuxolimab in advanced cancers. Profiling relied on immunoSEQ multiplex PCR, and the TCRdb table lists in-frame clones only, not all of them. The repertoire consists of under 65,000 clones, with around 85% occurring once and the leading ten covering around 0.76%. The input for sequencing was CD4+ or CD8+ T cells sorted from blood, taken in a trial of the OX40 agonist ivuxolimab. These receptor sequences come from an adult with an advanced solid tumor such as melanoma, head and neck, liver or kidney cancer.

This clone was detected only once. The chain uses TRBV7-9 and TRBJ2-7; TRBD2 might be the D (7 bases). The CDR3 spans 14 residues. CDR1 is SEHNR, CDR2 FQNEAQ, per germline (reference sequence). Trimming pared 3 bases from V and 3 bases from J, leaving 12 bases between. CDR3 nucleotide sequence: TGTGCCAGCAGCTTGTGGGGGGGCAGCTACGAGCAGTACTTC. As protein: CASSLWGGSYEQYF.

This sequence joins TRBV28 and TRBJ2-7; D unclear. Trimming removed 5 bases at V and 6 bases at J, with 5 bases between. Germline-derived CDR1 and CDR2 are MDHEN and SYDVKM. CDR3 length: 10 amino acids. The CDR3 nucleotides are TGTGCCAGCAGTGGGTTCGAGCAGTACTTC. Encoded protein: CASSGFEQYF. Drawing the rest from reference TRBV28 and TRBJ2-7, the complete variable domain is DVKVTQSSRYLVKRTGEKVFLECVQDMDHENMFWYRQDPGLGLRLIYFSYDVKMKEKGDIPEGYSVSREKKERFSLILESASTNQTSMYLCASSGFEQYFGPGTRLTVT.

The rearrangement links TRBV4-3 to TRBJ2-2; weak D call: TRBD1 (6 bases). Germline CDR1 and CDR2: LGHNA and YSLEER. Trimming removed 1 base from V and 1 base from J, with 16 bases in between. The CDR3 length is 18 residues. The CDR3 nucleotides are TGCGCCAGCAGCCAAGGGGTTCCGGGACAAAGGAACACCGGGGAGCTGTTTTTT. It encodes CASSQGVPGQRNTGELFF.

The rearrangement joins TRBV28 to TRBJ2-7; possibly TRBD2 for D (6 bases). CDR1 is MDHEN and CDR2 is SYDVKM in the germline V gene. The V gene lost 3 bases and the J gene lost 1 base, with 10 bases spanning the gap. The CDR3 is 14 amino acids. CDR3 in amino acids: CASSFKAGSYEQYF. CDR3 nucleotides: TGTGCCAGCAGTTTTAAGGCGGGATCCTACGAGCAGTACTTC. Filled out from reference TRBV28 and TRBJ2-7, the complete variable domain reads DVKVTQSSRYLVKRTGEKVFLECVQDMDHENMFWYRQDPGLGLRLIYFSYDVKMKEKGDIPEGYSVSREKKERFSLILESASTNQTSMYLCASSFKAGSYEQYFGPGTRLTVT.

DNA for the CDR3: TGTGCCAGTAACGCAGGGAGGACAGAGACCCAGTACTTC. Translation: CASNAGRTETQYF. The chain combines TRBV19 with TRBJ2-5; a weak D match, TRBD2 (6 bases). CDR1 is LNHDA and CDR2 is SQIVND in the germline V gene (reference sequence). The CDR3 runs 13 residues. V was cut by 7 bases and J by 4 bases, with 13 bases left in between.

V is TRBV28 and J is TRBJ2-7; TRBD1 might be the D (6 bases). The CDR3 is 12 residues long. CDR1 is MDHEN and CDR2 is SYDVKM in the germline V gene. V lost 6 bases and J 4 bases, leaving 10 bases between the germline ends. The CDR3 protein is CASRQDRYEQYF. The CDR3 nucleotides are TGTGCCAGCAGACAGGACAGATACGAGCAGTACTTC.

J is TRBJ2-7 and V is TRBV2; 13 nucleotides match TRBD2. The germline V gene encodes CDR1 SNHLY and CDR2 FYNNEI. Losses at the gene ends were 7 bases for V and 6 bases for J; bases not matched to a gene: 3. CDR3 size: 13 residues. The CDR3 protein is CASKRLAGGEQYF. The CDR3 DNA is TGTGCCAGCAAAAGACTAGCGGGAGGCGAGCAGTACTTC.

This clone showed up just once. The rearrangement joins TRBV27 to TRBJ2-3; possible D gene TRBD1, 6 bases. CDR3 length: 13 amino acids. Germline loops: CDR1 MNHEY, CDR2 SMNVEV (reference sequence). Trimming removed 6 bases at V and 0 bases at J, with 7 bases between. The DNA for the CDR3 is TGTGCCAGCAGGGACAGCAGCACAGATACGCAGTATTTT. Translation: CASRDSSTDTQYF.

The V call is TRBV19, the J call TRBJ1-4; 8 bases agree with TRBD1. The CDR3 totals 16 residues. Trimming at V came to 5 bases and at J to 4 bases, leaving 9 bases not matched to a gene. CDR1 and CDR2 (germline): LNHDA, SQIVND (reference sequence). CDR3 coding DNA: TGTGCCAGTAGTGCCGGGACAGGAAGAAGTAATGAAAAACTGTTTTTT. As protein: CASSAGTGRSNEKLFF.

V usage is TRBV28 and J usage is TRBJ1-3; TRBD1 matches 9 bases. CDR1 and CDR2 (germline): MDHEN, SYDVKM. This CDR3 comprises 17 residues. Trimming removed 6 bases from V and 1 base from J; junction bases left unmatched: 10. As DNA, the CDR3 is TGTGCCAGCAGGGGACAGGGTGTAACTCCGTCTGGAAACACCATATATTTT. Its protein product is CASRGQGVTPSGNTIYF. Full variable domain (outside the CDR3, taken from reference TRBV28 and TRBJ1-3): DVKVTQSSRYLVKRTGEKVFLECVQDMDHENMFWYRQDPGLGLRLIYFSYDVKMKEKGDIPEGYSVSREKKERFSLILESASTNQTSMYLCASRGQGVTPSGNTIYFGEGSWLTVV.

The chain couples TRBV5-1 to TRBJ1-4, with 9 positions matching TRBD1. Germline CDR1 reads SGHRS; CDR2 reads YFSETQ. V was pared by 4 bases and J by 6 bases, with 4 bases of the junction left unmatched. The CDR3 is made up of 14 amino acids. The CDR3: CASSARTGDEKLFF. Written as DNA, the CDR3 is TGCGCCAGCAGCGCCCGGACAGGGGATGAAAAACTGTTTTTT.

The chain combines TRBV20-1 with TRBJ1-5; D is uncertain. Trimming took off 3 bases at V and 4 bases at J, with 4 bases between the two ends. The germline gives CDR1 DFQATT, CDR2 SNEGSKA (reference sequence). CDR3 length equals 11 residues. This chain's CDR3 is CSASPNQPQHF. CDR3 in DNA: TGCAGTGCTAGCCCGAATCAGCCCCAGCATTTT.

This chain connects TRBV7-2 to TRBJ2-5; 8 bases fit TRBD2. This CDR3 spans 14 amino acids. The V gene end was trimmed by 2 bases and the J gene end by 2 bases; junction bases not matched to a gene: 1. Germline CDR1 SGHTA, CDR2 FQGNSA. The chain's CDR3 is CASSLSSGQETQYF. CDR3 coding DNA: TGTGCCAGCAGCTTATCTAGCGGGCAAGAGACCCAGTACTTC.

The DNA of the CDR3 is TGTGCCAGCAGCTTGGTAACAGGGGTTCAAGAGACCCAGTACTTC. It codes for CASSLVTGVQETQYF. This chain joins TRBV5-4 and TRBJ2-5; 7 bases match TRBD1. After removal of 0 bases from V and 2 bases from J, the junction contained 4 bases not matched to a gene. Germline loops: CDR1 SGHNT, CDR2 YYREEE (reference sequence). The length of the CDR3 is 15 residues.

The chain combines TRBV18 with TRBJ2-7; D might be TRBD2 (6 bases). The germline V gene has CDR1 KGHSH and CDR2 LQKENI. Trimming took 2 bases from V and 5 from J, leaving 13 bases between them. The CDR3 has 14 amino acids. The CDR3 protein is CASSPGWDSDEQYF. In nucleotides, the CDR3 is TGTGCCAGCTCACCAGGCTGGGACTCTGACGAGCAGTACTTC.

The table lists this clone with a few counts. The chain couples TRBV7-2 to TRBJ2-5; D gene unclear. Per germline, CDR1 SGHTA and CDR2 FQGNSA. Between the trimmed V and J ends, which lost 1 base and 6 bases, there was a span of 12 bases. This CDR3 is built from 14 residues. CDR3 amino acids: CASSLEARPQTQYF. The DNA of the CDR3 is TGTGCCAGCAGCTTAGAGGCCCGGCCCCAGACCCAGTACTTC.

This chain uses TRBV5-1 with TRBJ1-2; 8 bases are shared with TRBD1. V was pared by 4 bases and J by 6 bases, with 14 bases of the junction left unmatched. The CDR3 is 16 residues long. The germline V gene encodes CDR1 SGHRS and CDR2 YFSETQ. This CDR3 reads CASSKTGDTTGHGYTF. In DNA, the CDR3 is TGCGCCAGCAGCAAGACAGGGGATACGACAGGGCATGGCTACACCTTC.

This clone was counted once. V gene TRBV7-2 combines with J gene TRBJ2-3; D not certain. The CDR3 runs to 12 residues. Germline assignment: CDR1 SGHTA and CDR2 FQGNSA. The V end lost 5 bases, the J end lost 2 bases, and 5 bases lay between the germline ends. CDR3 residues: CASSLDTDTQYF. The CDR3 bases are TGTGCCAGCAGCCTGGACACAGATACGCAGTATTTT.

The chain has TRBV19 and TRBJ2-1; TRBD2 aligns across 10 bases. With 7 bases clipped from V and 7 bases from J, the junction kept 4 bases outside the gene matches. Germline V gene sequence: CDR1 LNHDA, CDR2 SQIVND (reference sequence). The CDR3 sequence is 13 residues long. CDR3 protein: CASKAGGWNEQFF. As DNA, the CDR3 is TGTGCCAGTAAAGCGGGAGGGTGGAATGAGCAGTTCTTC.

This chain joins TRBV28 and TRBJ2-5, with D perhaps matching TRBD2 (5 bases). CDR3 size: 13 residues. The V end lost 3 bases, the J end lost 4 bases, and 9 bases lay between the germline ends. Germline CDR1 MDHEN, CDR2 SYDVKM. CDR3: CASSFVRVETQYF. Here the CDR3 DNA reads TGTGCCAGCAGTTTCGTGCGGGTAGAGACCCAGTACTTC.

V and J are TRBV4-3 and TRBJ2-7, with 8 bases aligning to TRBD2. CDR3 length: 15 amino acids. V lost 4 bases and J lost 0; bases outside the gene matches: 5. CDR1 is LGHNA and CDR2 is YSLEER in the germline V gene. For the CDR3, the DNA is TGCGCCAGCAGCCCACGGGAGGGGAGCTCCTACGAGCAGTACTTC. It codes for CASSPREGSSYEQYF.

V is TRBV5-1 and J is TRBJ1-1; 7 bases align to TRBD1. The germline V gene encodes CDR1 SGHRS and CDR2 YFSETQ. Trimming at V came to 5 bases and at J to 3 bases, leaving 10 bases not matched to a gene. This CDR3 spans 15 amino acids. The CDR3 DNA sequence: TGCGCCAGCAGAACCCGGGCAGGGGGAGACACTGAAGCTTTCTTT. As protein: CASRTRAGGDTEAFF.

The chain carries TRBV27 and TRBJ2-7; tentatively, D is TRBD1 or TRBD2 (5 bases each). This CDR3 has 15 residues. Trimming left V 8 bases short and J 6 bases short, with 23 bases between. Per the germline V gene, CDR1 is MNHEY and CDR2 is SMNVEV (reference sequence). Here the CDR3 DNA reads TGTGCCAGCCAAACAACGAGGGGCCGTGGGAGCGAGCAGTACTTC. The encoded protein is CASQTTRGRGSEQYF.

The rearrangement uses TRBV6-6 and TRBJ1-1; D not certain. CDR3 length equals 14 residues. V was clipped by 0 bases and J by 2 bases, with 7 bases between them. Germline values: CDR1 MNHNY, CDR2 SVGAGI (reference sequence). The CDR3 region has the DNA TGTGCCAGCAGTTACTCGAATCGCAACACTGAAGCTTTCTTT. This sequence encodes CASSYSNRNTEAFF.

The rearrangement joins TRBV28 to TRBJ1-2; D is unresolved. Trimming left V 3 bases short and J 4 bases short, with 6 bases between. CDR1 is MDHEN, CDR2 SYDVKM, per germline. The CDR3 runs to 12 residues. In nucleotides, the CDR3 is TGTGCCAGCAGTTTGTCCGGCTATGGCTACACCTTC. Encoded protein: CASSLSGYGYTF.

V usage is TRBV28 and J usage is TRBJ2-1; D is perhaps TRBD1 (5 bases). Germline V gene sequence: CDR1 MDHEN, CDR2 SYDVKM. V dropped 9 bases and J dropped 5 bases, with 14 bases sitting between them. The CDR3 runs 13 residues. The CDR3 coding sequence is TGTGCCAGTGACAGCAGAACCCACAATGAGCAGTTCTTC. It translates to CASDSRTHNEQFF. Supplemented by reference TRBV28 and TRBJ2-1, the full variable domain reads DVKVTQSSRYLVKRTGEKVFLECVQDMDHENMFWYRQDPGLGLRLIYFSYDVKMKEKGDIPEGYSVSREKKERFSLILESASTNQTSMYLCASDSRTHNEQFFGPGTRLTVL.

V is TRBV5-1 and J is TRBJ2-2, with 14 positions matching TRBD2. Germline-derived CDR1 and CDR2 are SGHRS and YFSETQ. The CDR3 extends over 16 amino acids. The ends lost 3 bases at V and 7 bases at J; junction bases unmatched: 5. In nucleotides, the CDR3 is TGCGCCAGCAGCTCGACTAGCGGGAGGGCAAACGGGGAGCTGTTTTTT. This encodes CASSSTSGRANGELFF.

The chain has TRBV5-4 and TRBJ2-1; TRBD2 matches at 8 bases. With 4 bases clipped from V and 8 bases from J, the junction kept 14 bases outside the gene matches. CDR3 length equals 16 residues. Germline CDR1 and CDR2: SGHNT and YYREEE (reference sequence). CDR3 nucleotide sequence: TGTGCCAGCAGCGCCGCCCTGGGCGGGAGGAGGGATGAGCAGTTCTTC. Its translation: CASSAALGGRRDEQFF.

This clone was observed once. The genes are TRBV6-5 and TRBJ1-1; weak D call: TRBD1 (5 bases). The CDR3 is made up of 15 amino acids. Trimming took 2 bases from V and 1 from J, leaving 11 bases between them. The germline gives CDR1 MNHEY, CDR2 SVGAGI. This CDR3 is CASSYRGRPNTEAFF. For the CDR3, the DNA is TGTGCCAGCAGTTACAGGGGCAGACCGAACACTGAAGCTTTCTTT.

The rearrangement uses TRBV5-1 and TRBJ2-3, with D hard to call. V gave up 4 bases and J gave up 0 bases, with 6 bases separating them. The CDR3 has 13 amino acids. Germline V CDR1 and CDR2: SGHRS, YFSETQ. The CDR3 is CASSTGSTDTQYF. The CDR3 coding sequence is TGCGCCAGCAGCACCGGGAGCACAGATACGCAGTATTTT.

This clone occurred once. The J gene is TRBJ2-7, the V gene TRBV29-1; TRBD2 matches at 11 bases. Trimming removed 7 bases from V and 0 bases from J; junction bases left unmatched: 14. The CDR3 is 17 residues long. Per germline, CDR1 SQVTM and CDR2 ANQGSEA. For the CDR3, the DNA is TGCAGCGCTCGACTAGCGGGGCCCCTCGGGAACTCCTACGAGCAGTACTTC. It translates to CSARLAGPLGNSYEQYF.